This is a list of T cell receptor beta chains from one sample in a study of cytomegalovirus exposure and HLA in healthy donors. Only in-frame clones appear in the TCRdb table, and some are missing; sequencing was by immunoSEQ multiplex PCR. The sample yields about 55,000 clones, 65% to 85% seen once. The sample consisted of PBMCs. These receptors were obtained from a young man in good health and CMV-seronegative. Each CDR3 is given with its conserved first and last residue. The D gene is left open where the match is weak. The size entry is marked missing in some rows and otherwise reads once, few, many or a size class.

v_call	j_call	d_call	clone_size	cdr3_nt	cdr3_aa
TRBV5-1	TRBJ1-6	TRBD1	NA	TGCGCCAGCAGCCCCAACCCCCCGGGACAGGGAGTAGCCTATAATTCACCCCTCCACTTT	CASSPNPPGQGVAYNSPLHF
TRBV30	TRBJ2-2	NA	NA	TGTGCCTGGACCCATTCCGGGACACTGAACACCGGGGAGCTGTTTTTT	CAWTHSGTLNTGELFF
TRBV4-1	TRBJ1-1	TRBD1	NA	TGCGCCAGCAGCCAAGATTGGACAGGAAGGTCGAACATGAACACTGAAGCTTTCTTT	CASSQDWTGRSNMNTEAFF
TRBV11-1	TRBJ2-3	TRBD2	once	TGTGCCAGCAGCGGCCCTTCTAGCGGGGGTTGGGATACGCAGTATTTT	CASSGPSSGGWDTQYF
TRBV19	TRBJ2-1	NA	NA	TGTGCCAGTACCTCGGGGCAAGGGGGCAATGAGCAGTTCTTC	CASTSGQGGNEQFF
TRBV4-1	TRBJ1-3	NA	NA	TGCGCCAGCAGCCAAGACAGGGTCACTGGAAACACCATATATTTT	CASSQDRVTGNTIYF
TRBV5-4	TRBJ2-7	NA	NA	TGTGCCAGCAGCCCAGCCACGGGGGATGGTTCCTACGAGCAGTACTTC	CASSPATGDGSYEQYF
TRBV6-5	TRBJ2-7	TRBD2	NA	TGTGCCAGCAGTTACTTAGCGGGGGGGCAGTACGAGCAGTACTTC	CASSYLAGGQYEQYF
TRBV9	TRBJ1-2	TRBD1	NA	TGTGCCAGCAGCGTAAATACAGGGGGGGGATATGGCTACACCTTC	CASSVNTGGGYGYTF
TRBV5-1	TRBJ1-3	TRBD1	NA	TGCGCCAGCAGCTACGGGACAGGGGTGTTGGGAAACACCATATATTTT	CASSYGTGVLGNTIYF
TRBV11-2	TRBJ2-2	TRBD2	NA	TGTGCCAGCAGCTTACGGTTAGCGGGCTCGAACACCGGGGAGCTGTTTTTT	CASSLRLAGSNTGELFF
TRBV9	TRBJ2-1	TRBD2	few	TGTGCCAGCAGCTTACGACTAGCGGGGACCCGCTACAATGAGCAGTTCTTC	CASSLRLAGTRYNEQFF
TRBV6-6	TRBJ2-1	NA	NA	TGTGCCAGCAGTTACCAGGGGGGCCCGGGGAATGAGCAGTTCTTC	CASSYQGGPGNEQFF
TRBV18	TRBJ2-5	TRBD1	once	TGTGCCAGCTCACCACGGACAGGGGCTTTTGAGACCCAGTACTTC	CASSPRTGAFETQYF
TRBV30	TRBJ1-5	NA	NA	TGTGCCTGGAGTAGCCAGGGCAATCAGCCCCAGCATTTT	CAWSSQGNQPQHF
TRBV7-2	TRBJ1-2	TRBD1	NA	TGTGCCAGCAGCTTAGAGGGACAGGATAGACTATGGCTAGATACCTTC	CASSLEGQDRLWLDTF